The clone carrying this TCR beta chain came up many times. Its antigen is unknown. Each CDR3 protein is one row after TCRdb ran MiXCR on the multiplex PCR reads. Of about 180,000 distinct CDR3 sequences in the sample, around a third were seen once. Germline CDR1 reads SNHLY; CDR2 reads FYNNEI. There are 12 residues in the CDR3. Trimming stripped 6 bases from V and 6 bases from J, with 9 bases between. Samples came from axillary lymph nodes draining the breast cancer. The entry originates in a study of breast tumors, draining lymph nodes, adjacent tissues. Study-wide results and caveats: That most tumor T cells come from lymph nodes remained unproven. Luminal-like breast cancer showed significantly greater tumor-nontumor repertoire similarity than basal-like breast cancer did. Tumors had less TCR diversity than lymph nodes, more than nontumor tissue. Findings are consistent with lymph node origin and intratumoral expansion of most tumor T cells.

This chain uses TRBV2 with TRBJ1-5; D ambiguous. The sequence derives from a female donor with breast cancer. Some clones in this sample may be carry-over from other donors' samples. Source material: axillary lymph node tissue. The CDR3 DNA reads TGTGCCAGCAGCCCAACCAGTCAGCCCCAGCATTTT. This translates into CASSPTSQPQHF. The full variable domain, in which reference TRBV2 and TRBJ1-5 provide the parts outside the CDR3, is EPEVTQTPSHQVTQMGQEVILRCVPISNHLYFYWYRQILGQKVEFLVSFYNNEISEKSEIFDDQFSVERPDGSNFTLKIRSTKLEDSAMYFCASSPTSQPQHFGDGTRLSIL.